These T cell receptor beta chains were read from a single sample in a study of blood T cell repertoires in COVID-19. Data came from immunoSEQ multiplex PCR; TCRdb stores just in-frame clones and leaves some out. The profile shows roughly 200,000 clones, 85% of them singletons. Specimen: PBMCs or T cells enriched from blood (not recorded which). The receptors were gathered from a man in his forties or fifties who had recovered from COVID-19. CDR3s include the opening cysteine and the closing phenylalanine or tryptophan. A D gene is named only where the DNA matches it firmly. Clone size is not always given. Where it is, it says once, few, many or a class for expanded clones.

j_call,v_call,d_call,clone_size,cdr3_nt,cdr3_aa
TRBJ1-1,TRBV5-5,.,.,TGTGCCAGCAGCCAGGGGAAGGATGACACTGAAGCTTTCTTT,CASSQGKDDTEAFF
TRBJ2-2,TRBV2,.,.,TGTGCCAGCAGTGTTTCGGCGGGCAACACCGGGGAGCTGTTTTTT,CASSVSAGNTGELFF
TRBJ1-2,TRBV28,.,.,TGTGCCAGTGAAACAGGGCTTAGCTATGGCTACACCTTC,CASETGLSYGYTF
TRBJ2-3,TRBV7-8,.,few,TGTGCCAGCAGCTTTTCTACGGGAAACACAGATACGCAGTATTTT,CASSFSTGNTDTQYF
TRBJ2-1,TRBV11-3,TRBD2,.,TGTGCCAGCAGCTTAGGGCCGGGACTAGCGGGAAGTTCCAATGAGCAGTTCTTC,CASSLGPGLAGSSNEQFF
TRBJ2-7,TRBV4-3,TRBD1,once,TGCGCCAGCAGCCAAGCGACAGGGACCTACGAGCAGTACTTC,CASSQATGTYEQYF
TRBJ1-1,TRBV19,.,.,TGTGCCAGTAGTATACACCGGGGCACTGAAGCTTTCTTT,CASSIHRGTEAFF
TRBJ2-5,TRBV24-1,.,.,TGTGCCACCAGTAAGGCCGGGACAAAAGAAGAGACCCAGTACTTC,CATSKAGTKEETQYF
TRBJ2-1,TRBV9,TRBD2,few,TGTGCCAGCAGCTCGGGAGGGACTAGCGGGGGATCGGAGCAGTTCTTC,CASSSGGTSGGSEQFF
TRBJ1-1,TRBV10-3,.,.,TGTGCCACTGCGGGCCCAGGGAACACTGAAGCTTTCTTT,CATAGPGNTEAFF
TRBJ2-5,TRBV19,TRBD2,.,TGTGCCAGTAGAGCGAGCGGGAAGGTGGAGACCCAGTACTTC,CASRASGKVETQYF
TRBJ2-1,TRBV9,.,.,TGTGCCAGCAGCGTAGTTGGCGGCCGTCCCCAGTTCTTC,CASSVVGGRPQFF
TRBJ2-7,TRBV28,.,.,TGTGCCAGCAGTACCCCTATCTTGGGAGCGGCACAGTACTTC,CASSTPILGAAQYF
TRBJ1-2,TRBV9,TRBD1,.,TGTGCCAGCAGCGCACCGGGACAGACTAACTATGGCTACACCTTC,CASSAPGQTNYGYTF
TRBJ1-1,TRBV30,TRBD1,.,TGTGCCTGGAGTGTACAGGGGATCACTGAAGCTTTCTTT,CAWSVQGITEAFF
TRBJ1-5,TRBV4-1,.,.,TGCGCCAGCAGCCAAGAATTAGTTAGCAATCAGCCCCAGCATTTT,CASSQELVSNQPQHF
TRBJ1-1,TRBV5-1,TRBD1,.,TGCGCCAGCAGCTTGGGGACAGGGGCCAGGGACACTGAAGCTTTCTTT,CASSLGTGARDTEAFF
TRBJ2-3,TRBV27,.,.,TGTGCCAGCAGCCCACGGAGATACACAGATACGCAGTATTTT,CASSPRRYTDTQYF
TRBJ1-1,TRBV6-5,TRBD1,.,TGTGCCAGCAGTTACTCTCCCAGGGGGCGGACTGAAGCTTTCTTT,CASSYSPRGRTEAFF
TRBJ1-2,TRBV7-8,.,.,TGTGCCAGCAGCTCCCCGAAAGAGGCCTATGGCTACACCTTC,CASSSPKEAYGYTF
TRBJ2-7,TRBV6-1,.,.,TGTGCCAGCAGTGAAAGTTGGGAGAGCTACGAGCAGTACTTC,CASSESWESYEQYF
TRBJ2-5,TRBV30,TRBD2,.,TGTGCCTGGAGCTGGCGGGAGCTTGAGACCCAGTACTTC,CAWSWRELETQYF
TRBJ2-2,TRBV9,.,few,TGTGCCAGCAGCGTCCAACAGGGTGGCGACACCGGGGAGCTGTTTTTT,CASSVQQGGDTGELFF
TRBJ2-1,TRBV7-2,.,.,TGTGCCAGCAGCTTTACCCTCAGAAATGAGCAGTTCTTC,CASSFTLRNEQFF
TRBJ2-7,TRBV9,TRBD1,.,TGTGCCAGCAGCGCGGGACAGTACAATTCCTACGAGCAGTACTTC,CASSAGQYNSYEQYF
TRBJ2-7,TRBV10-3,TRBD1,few,TGTGCCATCAGGGGACAGTTCTACGAGCAGTACTTC,CAIRGQFYEQYF
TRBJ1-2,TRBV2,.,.,TGTGCCAGCAGTGCGCAGGGCAACTATGGCTACACCTTC,CASSAQGNYGYTF
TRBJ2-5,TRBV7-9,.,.,TGTGCCAGCAGCTTAGTCGGGGGGACCCAGTACTTC,CASSLVGGTQYF
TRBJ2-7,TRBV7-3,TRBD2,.,TGTGCCACCCTAGCGGGAGCCGCCTGCATCTACGAGCAGTACTTC,CATLAGAACIYEQYF
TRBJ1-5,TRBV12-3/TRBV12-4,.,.,TGTGCCAGCAGTCCCCCACAGGGACGGCCCCAGCATTTT,CASSPPQGRPQHF
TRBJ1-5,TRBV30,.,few,TGTGCCTGGAGTGTACCCGGACACCTAAATCAGCCCCAGCATTTT,CAWSVPGHLNQPQHF
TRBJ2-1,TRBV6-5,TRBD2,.,TGTGCCAGCAGTTCGTCAGTATTAGCGGGAGGGCCAGAGCAGTTCTTC,CASSSSVLAGGPEQFF
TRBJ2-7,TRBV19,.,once,TGTGCCAGTAGGGGACTCTCCTACGAGCAGTACTTC,CASRGLSYEQYF
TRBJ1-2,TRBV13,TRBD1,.,TGTGCCAGCAGCTTGGGACAGGAGGAGAACTATGGCTACACCTTC,CASSLGQEENYGYTF
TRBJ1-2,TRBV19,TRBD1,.,TGTGCCAGTAGTATTTATGGTCCGGGACAGGGGAATAGTGGCTACACCTTC,CASSIYGPGQGNSGYTF
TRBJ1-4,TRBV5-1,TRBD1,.,TGCGCCAGCAGCTTGGGCCCCGGGACAGCAACTAATGAAAAACTGTTTTTT,CASSLGPGTATNEKLFF
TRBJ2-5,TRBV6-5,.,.,TGTGCCAGCAGTCCGCGGGTGGGGAGTAAAGAGACCCAGTACTTC,CASSPRVGSKETQYF
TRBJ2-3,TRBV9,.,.,TGTGCCAGCAGCTCAAGCGGAACTAGCACAGATACGCAGTATTTT,CASSSSGTSTDTQYF
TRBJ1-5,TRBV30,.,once,TGTGCCTGGAAGGGGGATAGCAATCAGCCCCAGCATTTT,CAWKGDSNQPQHF